The clone carrying this TCR beta chain has more than one count but fewer than ten. This specimen comes from a study of type 1 regulatory T cells. Study details: T-allo10 is an in vitro-generated, Tr1-enriched CD4 T cell product specific for alloantigen.

TCRdb re-called the reads with MiXCR, one entry per CDR3 protein. The sample includes about 100,000 distinct CDR3 sequences, 30% to 35% seen only once; the top ten take 2.2%. V was trimmed by 2 bases and J by 4 bases, leaving 2 bases between them. The CDR3 runs 11 residues. Germline CDR1 reads SEHNR; CDR2 reads FQNEAQ (reference sequence). The sequencing input was CD4+ T cells, either the whole sample or a sorted fraction (not recorded which). The rearrangement uses TRBV7-9 and TRBJ1-1; no firm D call. The clonotype was recovered from a human donor in good health. The CDR3 spells CASSLSTEAFF. CDR3 DNA sequence: TGTGCCAGCAGCTTAAGCACTGAAGCTTTCTTT.